The clone carrying this T cell receptor beta chain has ten or more counts. As yet, its antigen is unknown. All sequencing subjects had displayed CD8+CD57+ cell expansion on flow cytometry. Everyone among the patients had severe acquired aplastic anemia. Patient blood was sampled before any therapy had been received. V lost 3 bases to trimming and J lost 3 bases, with 15 bases between them. This CDR3 has 15 amino acids. Per germline, CDR1 SGHVS and CDR2 FQNEAQ. The data belong to a study of CD8+CD57+ T cells in acquired aplastic anemia. Whole-study context: Sorted cells (CD4+ and CD8+) yielded DNA amounts that averaged approximately 3.1 ug. Study-level findings and limits: With respect to CD8+ Simpson's diversity, patients and controls did not differ significantly.

The study profiled TCR beta VDJ and CDR3 using genomic DNA as template. TCRdb ran MiXCR on the reads and lists one entry per CDR3 protein. The table shows some 170,000 distinct CDR3 sequences, with around 48% occurring only once. The sample was sorted CD4+, CD8+, or CD8+CD57+ T cells (not recorded which) from PBMCs. The rearrangement links TRBV7-8 to TRBJ2-7, with D maybe TRBD1 (5 bases). This clonotype originated in a human donor with aplastic anemia. The CDR3 sequence is CASSFHRLGRYEQYF. DNA of the CDR3: TGTGCCAGCAGCTTCCACAGGTTAGGTCGCTACGAGCAGTACTTC.